This T cell receptor beta chain was profiled in a study of shared clonotypes between healthy human individuals. As concerns this clone: Antigen unknown.

Study-wide results and limits: The four-donor shared clonotypes exceeded non-shared clonotypes in generation probability, with non-shared ones scoring lower.

CD8 cells classed as naive were CD45RO-negative and positively selected for CCR7, excluding terminally differentiated effector memory CD45RA+ cells. CDR1 is MNHNS and CDR2 is SASEGT in the germline V gene. The CDR3 totals 17 residues. Trimming removed 3 bases from V and 4 bases from J; junction bases left unmatched: 10. Method: immunoSEQ multiplex PCR; TCRdb's copy keeps in-frame clones and lacks some. The sample gives nearly 2 million clones, approximately 94% of which show up once; around 1% is in the top ten. Source material: naive CD8+ T cells sorted from blood. This clonotype was obtained from a man in his late teens or twenties in good health. The rearrangement joins TRBV6-1 to TRBJ2-3; 10 nucleotides match TRBD1. The CDR3 bases are TGTGCCAGCAGTGATGAAGGGGACAGGGGTGGGCCAGATACGCAGTATTTT. This codes for CASSDEGDRGGPDTQYF.